The 14 T cell receptor beta chains below were found in one sample sequenced in a study of T-cell memory formation after mild COVID-19. TCRdb processed the 5' RACE reads anew with MiXCR; each CDR3 protein has one entry. Of roughly 550,000 distinct CDR3 sequences in the sample, about a fifth were seen once. Material: PBMCs or a T cell subset sorted from them (not recorded which). The receptors come from an adult woman who had mild COVID-19 (a few samples of this study predate the infection). Cell type and time point are not known.

This clonotype was detected many times. J is TRBJ2-3 and V is TRBV4-2; maybe TRBD2 (6 bases). Germline lookup yields CDR1 LGHNA and CDR2 YNFKEQ. This CDR3 comprises 15 residues. V lost 5 bases, J lost 4 bases, and 16 bases lay in between. The DNA of the CDR3 is TGTGCCAGCAGCACGAAGACGGGGGAGGCAGATACGCAGTATTTT. Residues: CASSTKTGEADTQYF.

This clonotype was counted a few times. The junction differs from germline at one of its ends, possibly a read error. The genes are TRBV5-1 and TRBJ1-4, with D unresolved. In germline, CDR1 is SGHRS, CDR2 YFSETQ. This CDR3 is 12 amino acids long. The CDR3 protein is CASSQDDEKLFF. Here the CDR3 DNA reads TGCGCCAGCAGCCAGGACGATGAGAAACTGTTTTTT.

This clonotype was seen a handful of times. The chain uses TRBV11-2 and TRBJ1-2, with a weak D call TRBD1 (6 bases). Germline loops: CDR1 SGHAT, CDR2 FQNNGV. The V gene lost 5 bases and the J gene lost 5 bases, with 21 bases spanning the gap. The CDR3 loop spans 16 amino acids. The CDR3 spells CASSLGLGQLWYGYTF. For the CDR3, the DNA is TGTGCCAGCAGCCTAGGACTGGGACAACTTTGGTATGGCTACACCTTC.

This clonotype was detected ten times or more. CDR3: CASSLAGVNQPQHF. CDR3 coding DNA: TGCGCCAGCAGCTTAGCGGGGGTTAATCAGCCCCAGCATTTT. V and J are TRBV5-1 and TRBJ1-5, with a tentative D call TRBD1 (5 bases). The CDR3 spans 14 residues. V was clipped by 2 bases and J by 4 bases, with 10 bases between them. Germline assignment: CDR1 SGHRS and CDR2 YFSETQ.

J is TRBJ2-2 and V is TRBV5-1; 8 bases are shared with TRBD2. This CDR3 has 17 amino acids. With V trimmed by 5 bases and J by 2 bases, 11 bases remained unmatched. CDR1 is SGHRS, CDR2 YFSETQ, per germline. The CDR3 bases are TGCGCCAGCAGTTCTCGGCTAGCGGGTATAAACACCGGGGAGCTGTTTTTT. It is translated as CASSSRLAGINTGELFF. Drawing the rest from reference TRBV5-1 and TRBJ2-2, the complete variable domain is KAGVTQTPRYLIKTRGQQVTLSCSPISGHRSVSWYQQTPGQGLQFLFEYFSETQRNKGNFPGRFSGRQFSNSRSEMNVSTLELGDSALYLCASSSRLAGINTGELFFGEGSRLTVL.

On this clonotype itself: One end of the junction varies from germline; a read error may be responsible. This rearrangement joins TRBV29-1 to TRBJ2-7; 7 nucleotides match TRBD1. Germline V lookup: CDR1 SQVTM, CDR2 ANQGSEA. The CDR3 spans 12 residues. The CDR3 DNA reads as TGCAGCGTAGAAGGACAGGCCTACGAGCAGTACTTC. Its protein product is CSVEGQAYEQYF.

This clonotype was seen a handful of times. This sequence joins TRBV18 and TRBJ2-5; D ambiguous. V was shortened by 1 base and J by 3 bases, with 9 bases between the two germline ends. Germline V gene lookup returns CDR1 KGHSH and CDR2 LQKENI. This CDR3 has 14 residues. CDR3 amino acids: CASSPLANKETQYF. DNA of the CDR3: TGTGCCAGCTCACCACTAGCTAATAAAGAGACCCAGTACTTC.

V usage is TRBV6-5 and J usage is TRBJ2-7; 8 bases map to TRBD2. The germline gives CDR1 MNHEY, CDR2 SVGAGI. The trim removed 5 bases at V and 6 bases at J, leaving 9 bases unmatched. CDR3 size: 14 residues. The CDR3 region is CASSRSGSGSEQYF. The CDR3 DNA sequence: TGTGCCAGCAGTAGAAGCGGGAGCGGTAGCGAGCAGTACTTC.

This clonotype was detected a few times. The chain couples TRBV10-3 to TRBJ1-1, with D possibly TRBD1 on 5 matching bases. Germline-derived CDR1 and CDR2 are ENHRY and SYGVKD. The ends were cut back, 9 bases at V and 4 bases at J, with 9 bases in the middle. The CDR3 consists of 11 residues. The CDR3 DNA sequence: TGTGCCATACCGGGGCTCACTGAAGCTTTCTTT. Its protein product is CAIPGLTEAFF.

This rearrangement joins TRBV4-1 to TRBJ2-5; TRBD2 matches 11 bases. The CDR3 has 17 residues. With 1 base clipped from V and 2 bases from J, the junction kept 6 bases outside the gene matches. CDR1 is MGHRA and CDR2 is YSYEKL in the germline V gene. CDR3 DNA: TGCGCCAGCAGCCAAGTCCTAGCGGGGGGACTTCAAGAGACCCAGTACTTC. Residues: CASSQVLAGGLQETQYF.

V gene TRBV12-3 or TRBV12-4 combines with J gene TRBJ2-1; either TRBD1 or TRBD2 may fit D (6 bases each). CDR3 length: 14 amino acids. The V and J ends lost 3 bases and 9 bases respectively, with 15 bases between them. The CDR3 sequence: CASSFRGEGGEQFF. CDR3 bases: TGTGCCAGCAGTTTTAGGGGGGAAGGCGGTGAGCAGTTCTTC.

The rearrangement links TRBV12-3 or TRBV12-4 to TRBJ2-3; TRBD1 matches at 7 bases. CDR3 size: 12 residues. V lost 5 bases to trimming and J lost 9 bases; unmatched junction nucleotides: 5. CDR3: CASSPDRITQYF. The CDR3 coding sequence is TGTGCCAGCAGTCCGGACAGGATCACGCAGTATTTT.

The chain recombines TRBV7-2 with TRBJ2-3; no definite D call. The CDR3 length is 14 residues. Germline CDR1 is SGHTA and CDR2 is FQGNSA. V lost 3 bases and J lost 2, with 9 bases in between. CDR3: CASSFSSLTDTQYF. CDR3 in DNA: TGTGCCAGCAGCTTCTCCAGTCTCACAGATACGCAGTATTTT. Looking up the rest from reference TRBV7-2 and TRBJ2-3 gives the full variable domain: GAGVSQSPSNKVTEKGKDVELRCDPISGHTALYWYRQSLGQGLEFLIYFQGNSAPDKSGLPSDRFSAERTGGSVSTLTIQRTQQEDSAVYLCASSFSSLTDTQYFGPGTRLTVL.

The V gene is TRBV4-1, the J gene TRBJ2-6; no reliable D call. There are 16 residues in the CDR3. The germline V gene has CDR1 MGHRA and CDR2 YSYEKL. Trimming took off 1 base at V and 1 base at J, with 8 bases between the two ends. The CDR3 loop is CASSQAPGSGANVLTF. As DNA, the CDR3 is TGCGCCAGCAGCCAAGCACCAGGATCTGGGGCCAACGTCCTGACTTTC.